This TCR beta chain came from a study of blood T cell repertoires in COVID-19. In the study's own analysis: How many nucleated cells were present was estimated from reference gene primer amplification. Sequenced by immunoSEQ multiplex PCR; TCRdb stores in-frame clones only, minus some. D and trimming come from the DNA, and the V and J calls and clone size come from that table. Of roughly 380,000 clones listed, about nine tenths are singletons. Participants were aged about 18 to 100 years, lived in some 23 US areas, and enrolled virtually. CDR1 is MNHEY and CDR2 is SVGAGI in the germline V gene. The V and J ends lost 0 bases and 7 bases, in that order; junction bases with no gene match: 5. This CDR3 region has 14 residues.

This chain joins TRBV6-5 and TRBJ1-2; the match to TRBD1 covers 7 bases. Specimen: PBMCs or T cells enriched from blood (not recorded which). The clonotype was recovered from a woman in her twenties or thirties who had been exposed to COVID-19. CDR3 in amino acids: CASSYSTGMGGYTF. The CDR3 DNA is TGTGCCAGCAGTTACTCGACAGGGATGGGTGGCTACACCTTC.